The entry that follows covers one T cell receptor (beta chain) sequence. The data are from a study of blood T cell repertoires in COVID-19. Some clones are missing from TCRdb's copy, which holds only in-frame ones; the method was immunoSEQ multiplex PCR. The data hold hundreds of thousands of clones, with over 65% observed a single time. The germline gives CDR1 SGHDT, CDR2 YYEEEE. This CDR3 is 13 amino acids long. The V end lost 4 bases, the J end lost 1 base, and 6 bases lay between the germline ends. This receptor was obtained from an elderly woman with acute or convalescent COVID-19. Sequencing was done on a sample of peripheral blood. The chain has TRBV5-6 and TRBJ1-3; D is undetermined. The CDR3 region is CASSLYSGNTIYF. DNA for the CDR3: TGTGCCAGCAGCCTATATTCTGGAAACACCATATATTTT. Drawing the rest from reference TRBV5-6 and TRBJ1-3, the complete variable domain is DAGVTQSPTHLIKTRGQQVTLRCSPKSGHDTVSWYQQALGQGPQFIFQYYEEEERQRGNFPDRFSGHQFPNYSSELNVNALLLGDSALYLCASSLYSGNTIYFGEGSWLTVV.